This TCR beta chain was identified in a study of T cell repertoires in cytomegalovirus infection. Across the whole study: CMV epitopes in the study were HLA-C-restricted (recently identified) and HLA-B-restricted (well studied). Public TCR beta signatures marked donors with CMV infection and the matching HLA. Study-wide results and limits: Summed frequency of public TCR beta families distinguished CMV carriers with the relevant HLA. Across the ex vivo response, the dominant clonotypes were HLA-C-restricted CMV-specific TCR beta clonotypes.

Note on this clonotype: Antigen: not known.

TCRdb reprocessed the reads via MiXCR and lists one record per CDR3 protein. The sample has roughly 990,000 distinct CDR3 sequences, roughly 30% seen once. The CDR3 runs to 15 residues. CDR1 is SGHVT, CDR2 SQSDAQ, per germline. V lost 4 bases and J lost 4; bases outside the gene matches: 6. The input for sequencing was cultured CD8+ T cells from PBMCs, taken from culture after CMV antigen stimulation. The rearrangement joins TRBV7-4 to TRBJ1-2; 10 bases agree with TRBD1. This TCR was recovered from a human donor in good health (CMV status not recorded). Some clones in this sample may be carry-over from other donors' samples. The DNA of the CDR3 is TGTGCCAGCAGCTCAAGGACAGGGGGAAGCTATGGCTACACCTTC. Translating gives CASSSRTGGSYGYTF.